One and the same sample provided the 15 T cell receptor beta chains below, sequenced in a study of human T cells and chemical hapten exposure. Stated time point: healthy volunteer bleed at 6 weeks. The total RNA was obtained from whole blood that was not fractionated. TCRdb recomputed calls from the RACE reads with MiXCR, one row per CDR3 protein. Altogether 70,000 to 95,000 distinct CDR3 sequences are present, 8.6% being singletons, with the ten largest covering around 1.7%. The source material was whole blood. The origin of the receptors is a female donor in good health. Some clones in this sample may be carry-over from other donors' samples.

This clonotype was recorded at least ten times. The chain employs TRBV29-1 and TRBJ2-1; TRBD2 aligns across 10 bases. The CDR3 sequence is 19 residues long. CDR1 is SQVTM, CDR2 ANQGSEA, per germline. The trim removed 2 bases at V and 0 bases at J, leaving 13 bases unmatched. CDR3 DNA: TGCAGCGTTGAAATGGCAGCGGGGGGGCTCCTGAGCTCCTACAATGAGCAGTTCTTC. Protein sequence: CSVEMAAGGLLSSYNEQFF.

This clonotype was found many times. The chain uses TRBV5-8 and TRBJ2-2; D perhaps matches TRBD2 (5 bases). CDR1 is SGHTS, CDR2 YDEGEE, per germline. V shed 0 bases and J shed 0 bases, with 12 bases lying between them. The CDR3 is 17 amino acids. The CDR3 DNA is TGTGCCAGCAGCTTGGGGGTCGGGATTGCGAACACCGGGGAGCTGTTTTTT. Its protein product is CASSLGVGIANTGELFF.

This clonotype turned up a few times. V gene TRBV3-1 combines with J gene TRBJ1-4; D not certain. Germline CDR1 and CDR2: LGHDT and YNNKEL (reference sequence). V lost 0 bases and J lost 6, with 8 bases in between. This CDR3 region has 14 residues. The CDR3 nucleotides are TGTGCCAGCAGCCAAGAAAAAAGTTATGAAAAACTGTTTTTT. Protein sequence: CASSQEKSYEKLFF.

This clonotype has at least ten counts. This chain uses TRBV27 with TRBJ1-5; D may be TRBD1 (5 bases). The V gene's germline CDR1 is MNHEY and CDR2 SMNVEV (reference sequence). The CDR3 is 14 residues long. Trimming cost V 7 bases and J 5 bases, with 15 bases left between them. The CDR3 DNA sequence: TGTGCCAGCAAGTCAGGGCAGGGCTATCAGCCCCAGCATTTT. It yields the protein CASKSGQGYQPQHF.

Ten or more counts support this clonotype. The chain employs TRBV4-2 and TRBJ1-5; 7 bases match TRBD1. CDR3 length: 17 residues. CDR1 is LGHNA and CDR2 is YNFKEQ in the germline V gene. V shed 0 bases, J shed 3 bases, and the junction held 8 bases outside the gene matches. The CDR3 DNA reads as TGTGCCAGCAGCCAAGAACAGAGACAGGGATTCAATCAGCCCCAGCATTTT. The encoded protein is CASSQEQRQGFNQPQHF.

CDR3 in DNA: TGTGCCAGCAGCTTGAGGAGTCGGGACCAAGAGACCCAGTACTTC. Its protein is CASSLRSRDQETQYF. The chain joins TRBV5-6 to TRBJ2-5; D not certain. Trimming pared 1 base from V and 0 bases from J, leaving 10 bases between. The CDR3 runs to 15 residues. From germline, CDR1 is SGHDT and CDR2 YYEEEE.

This chain links TRBV4-1 with TRBJ2-7, with TRBD2 matching 12 bases. This CDR3 has 18 residues. The V segment lost 3 bases and the J segment 2 bases; nucleotides outside the gene matches: 11. Per germline, CDR1 MGHRA and CDR2 YSYEKL. CDR3 in DNA: TGCGCCAGCAGCCAGTCCCTACTGCGACTAGCGGGGGCCTACGAGCAGTACTTC. Translation: CASSQSLLRLAGAYEQYF.

This clonotype was observed a handful of times. V is TRBV10-3 and J is TRBJ2-7; D perhaps matches TRBD1 (6 bases). Germline CDR1 is ENHRY and CDR2 is SYGVKD. CDR3 length: 15 amino acids. Trimming cost V 7 bases and J 1 base, with 17 bases left between them. The CDR3 loop is CAINRDTQRSYEQYF. The CDR3 bases are TGTGCCATCAACCGGGACACTCAAAGGTCCTACGAGCAGTACTTC.

The chain uses TRBV2 and TRBJ2-1, with D possibly being TRBD1 or TRBD2 (5 bases each). From germline, CDR1 is SNHLY and CDR2 FYNNEI. The CDR3 consists of 16 residues. V lost 1 base and J lost 4, with 14 bases in between. The CDR3 region has the DNA TGTGCCAGCAGTGAAGTGACGGGGCCCCGTTACAATGAGCAGTTCTTC. Protein sequence: CASSEVTGPRYNEQFF.

This clonotype has only one observation. It may be a read error: a sequence one base away is much more abundant. The chain carries TRBV20-1 and TRBJ1-5, with D unclear. The germline CDR1 and CDR2 sequences are DFQATT and SNEGSKA (reference sequence). The CDR3 is 14 amino acids. CDR3 region: CSARSGYSNQPQNF. DNA for the CDR3: TGCAGTGCTAGGTCGGGGTATAGCAATCAGCCCCAGAATTTT.

In its sample, this clonotype was seen many times. The chain joins TRBV20-1 to TRBJ2-7; D gene ambiguous. In germline, CDR1 is DFQATT, CDR2 SNEGSKA (reference sequence). There are 13 residues in the CDR3. Between the trimmed V and J ends, which lost 2 bases and 2 bases, there was a span of 10 bases. The CDR3 DNA follows: TGCAGTGCTAGAAAGGAACTGGCCTACGAGCAGTACTTC. It is translated as CSARKELAYEQYF.

The chain recombines TRBV7-2 with TRBJ2-7; TRBD1 matches 10 bases. Germline V CDR1 and CDR2: SGHTA, FQGNSA. This CDR3 has 18 residues. J was trimmed by 5 bases and V by 6 bases; bases with no gene match: 19. The DNA for the CDR3 is TGTGCCAGCAGATTAACCTCTTCCTTGGGACAGGGGTCCCACGAGCAGTACTTC. Protein sequence: CASRLTSSLGQGSHEQYF.

This clonotype was counted at least ten times. The chain joins TRBV3-1 to TRBJ2-1; the D is unclear. The germline CDR1 and CDR2 sequences are LGHDT and YNNKEL (reference sequence). The V end lost 1 base, the J end lost 9 bases, and 7 bases lay between the germline ends. The CDR3 totals 12 residues. CDR3 protein: CASSQVVSEQFF. CDR3 nucleotides: TGTGCCAGCAGCCAAGTTGTTAGTGAGCAGTTCTTC.

This clonotype has a handful of counts. This sequence joins TRBV5-1 and TRBJ2-7, with D possibly TRBD1 on 6 matching bases. Looked up from germline, CDR1 is SGHRS and CDR2 is YFSETQ. V lost 3 bases and J lost 4, with 14 bases in between. The CDR3 covers 14 residues. The CDR3 region is CASSSNREWYEQYF. The DNA for the CDR3 is TGCGCCAGCAGCTCCAACAGGGAATGGTACGAGCAGTACTTC.

As concerns this clonotype: A read error is possible here, since a much larger clone lies one base away. V gene TRBV6-2 or TRBV6-3 combines with J gene TRBJ2-3; perhaps TRBD1 as D (6 bases). This CDR3 is 15 amino acids long. V gave up 11 bases and J gave up 1 base, with 19 bases separating them. Germline V CDR1 and CDR2: MNHEY, SVGEGT. The CDR3 bases are TGTGCCGGCAAAAAGACAGGAGTGGGCACAGATACGCAGTATTTT. Translated: CAGKKTGVGTDTQYF.